This T cell receptor beta chain was sequenced for a study of T-cell reconstitution after alpha-beta-depleted transplantation in children. CDR1 is MNHEY and CDR2 is SMNVEV in the germline V gene (reference sequence). The CDR3 totals 14 residues. Between the trimmed V and J ends, which lost 3 bases and 5 bases, there was a span of 11 bases. Unique molecular identifiers were used to barcode this TCRbeta library. TCRdb independently ran MiXCR on the PCR reads; one entry per CDR3 protein. The sample consists of some 500,000 distinct CDR3 sequences, 30% to 35% of them appearing once. Material: PBMCs from the stem cell graft donor, obtained from the stem cell graft. The V and J genes are TRBV27 and TRBJ1-5; D not certain. The receptor was isolated from a human donor who donated a stem cell graft to a child with aplastic anemia. The CDR3 is CASSFSRVDQPQHF. DNA of the CDR3: TGTGCCAGCAGTTTCTCAAGGGTGGATCAGCCCCAGCATTTT.